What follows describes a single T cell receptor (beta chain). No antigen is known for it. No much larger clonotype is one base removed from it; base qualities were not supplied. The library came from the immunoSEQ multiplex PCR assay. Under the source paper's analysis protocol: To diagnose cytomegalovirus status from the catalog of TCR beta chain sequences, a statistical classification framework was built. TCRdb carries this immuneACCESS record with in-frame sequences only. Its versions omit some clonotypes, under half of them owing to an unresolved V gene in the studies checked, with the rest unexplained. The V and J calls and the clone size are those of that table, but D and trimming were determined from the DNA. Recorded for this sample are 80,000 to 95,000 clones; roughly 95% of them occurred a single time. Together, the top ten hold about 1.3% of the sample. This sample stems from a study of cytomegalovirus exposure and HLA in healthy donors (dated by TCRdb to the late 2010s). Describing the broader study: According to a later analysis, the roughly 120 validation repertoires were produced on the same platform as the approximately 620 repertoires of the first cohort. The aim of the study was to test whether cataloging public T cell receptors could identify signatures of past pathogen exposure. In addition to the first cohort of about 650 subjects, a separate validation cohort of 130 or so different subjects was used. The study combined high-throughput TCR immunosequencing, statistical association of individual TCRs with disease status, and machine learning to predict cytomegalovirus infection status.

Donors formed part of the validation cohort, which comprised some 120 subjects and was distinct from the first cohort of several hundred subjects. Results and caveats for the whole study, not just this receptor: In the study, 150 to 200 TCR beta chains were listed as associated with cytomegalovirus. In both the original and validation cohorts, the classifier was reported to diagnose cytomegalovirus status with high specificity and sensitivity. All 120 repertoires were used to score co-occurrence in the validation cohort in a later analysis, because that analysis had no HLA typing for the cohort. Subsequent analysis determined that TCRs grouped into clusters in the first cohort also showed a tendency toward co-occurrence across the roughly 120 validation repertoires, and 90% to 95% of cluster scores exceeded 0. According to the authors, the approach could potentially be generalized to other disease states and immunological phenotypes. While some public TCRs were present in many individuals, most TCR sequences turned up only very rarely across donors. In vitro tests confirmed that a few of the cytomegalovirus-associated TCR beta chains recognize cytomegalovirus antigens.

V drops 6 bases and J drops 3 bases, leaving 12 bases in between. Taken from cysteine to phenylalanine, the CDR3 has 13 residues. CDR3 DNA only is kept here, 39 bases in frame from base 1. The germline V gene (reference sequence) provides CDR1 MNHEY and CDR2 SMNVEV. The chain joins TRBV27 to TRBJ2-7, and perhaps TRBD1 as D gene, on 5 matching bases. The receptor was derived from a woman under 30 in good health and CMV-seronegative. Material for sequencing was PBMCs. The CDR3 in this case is CASSRAQGYEQYF. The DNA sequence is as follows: TGTGCCAGCAGCAGGGCCCAAGGCTACGAGCAGTACTTC.